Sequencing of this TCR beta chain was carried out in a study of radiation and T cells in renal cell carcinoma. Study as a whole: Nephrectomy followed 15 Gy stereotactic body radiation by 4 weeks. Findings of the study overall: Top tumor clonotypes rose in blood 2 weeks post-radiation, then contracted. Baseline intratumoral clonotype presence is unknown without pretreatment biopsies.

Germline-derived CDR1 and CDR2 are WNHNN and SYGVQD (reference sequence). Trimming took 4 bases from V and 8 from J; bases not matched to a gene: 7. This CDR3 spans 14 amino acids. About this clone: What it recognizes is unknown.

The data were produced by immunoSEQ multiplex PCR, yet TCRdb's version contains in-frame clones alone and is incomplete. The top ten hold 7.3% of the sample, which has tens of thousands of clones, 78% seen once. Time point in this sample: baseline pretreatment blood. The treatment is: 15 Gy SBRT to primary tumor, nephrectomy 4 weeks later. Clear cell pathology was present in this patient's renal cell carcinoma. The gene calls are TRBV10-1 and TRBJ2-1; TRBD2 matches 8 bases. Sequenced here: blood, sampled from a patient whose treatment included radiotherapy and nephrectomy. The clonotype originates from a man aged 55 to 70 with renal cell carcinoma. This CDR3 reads CASSVYGGADEQFF. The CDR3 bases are TGCGCCAGCAGTGTATACGGGGGGGCCGATGAGCAGTTCTTC.